This section outlines one TCR beta chain sequence together with its context. Its antigen is currently unknown. Certain patients were not enrolled. These were patients with other autoimmune diseases, uncontrolled infections, pregnancy or lactation. A diagnosis was made from clinical symptoms together with serum thyroxine, TRAb, thyroid ultrasound and orbital computed tomography. The authors amplified TCR beta CDR3 regions from RNA transcripts. In the first round, RT-PCR was carried out with HTBI primers, and a multiplex PCR formed the second round. MiXCR, run by TCRdb on the multiplex PCR reads, gives a single entry per CDR3 protein. Of over a million distinct CDR3 sequences in the sample, approximately 35% were seen once. The data stem from a study of Graves' ophthalmopathy and Graves' hyperthyroidism. The overall study: Hyperthyroidism is called stable when no ophthalmopathy develops within 18 months of follow-up. The study, taken as a whole, reports: Clonotypes were expanded in thyroid at above 0.001 frequency, and most also appeared in blood.

The TCR originated in an adult man with Graves' hyperthyroidism. The material sequenced was peripheral blood or thyroid tissue (not recorded which).

The DNA for the CDR3 is TGTGCCACCAAACGGCCAGGGGGCCAAAACACCATATATTTT. Translated, it gives CATKRPGGQNTIYF. The chain carries TRBV19 and TRBJ1-3; TRBD1 aligns across 8 bases. The V and J ends lost 10 bases and 6 bases, in that order; junction bases with no gene match: 11. This CDR3 is built from 14 residues. The germline CDR1 and CDR2 sequences are LNHDA and SQIVND (reference sequence).